The T cell receptor (beta chain) under discussion was sequenced for a study of blood T cell repertoires in COVID-19. Overall study: Researchers got acute and convalescent COVID-19 samples from the United States, Italy and Spain. PBMCs, B-cell-depleted T cells, or T cells were the source of the cDNA or gDNA that made up the material.

In the study's own analysis: Reference gene primers were amplified, and this amplification served to estimate nucleated cell counts. Generated by immunoSEQ multiplex PCR, the TCRdb table keeps only in-frame clones and is missing some. Clonal size and the V and J genes are those of that table, whereas D and trimming came from the DNA. The table lists roughly 280,000 clones, about 89% of them singletons, with under 2.5% in the top ten. V lost 8 bases and J 4 bases, leaving 18 bases between the germline ends. The CDR3 is made up of 15 amino acids. CDR1 is MNHEY, CDR2 SVGAGI, per germline. The sequence came from a man aged 50 to 60 with acute or convalescent COVID-19. This chain uses TRBV6-5 with TRBJ1-5; possible D gene TRBD1, 5 bases. Sequenced input: peripheral blood. This CDR3 reads CASRFSAGLNQPQHF. The CDR3 bases are TGTGCCAGCCGATTCTCCGCGGGGCTTAATCAGCCCCAGCATTTT.